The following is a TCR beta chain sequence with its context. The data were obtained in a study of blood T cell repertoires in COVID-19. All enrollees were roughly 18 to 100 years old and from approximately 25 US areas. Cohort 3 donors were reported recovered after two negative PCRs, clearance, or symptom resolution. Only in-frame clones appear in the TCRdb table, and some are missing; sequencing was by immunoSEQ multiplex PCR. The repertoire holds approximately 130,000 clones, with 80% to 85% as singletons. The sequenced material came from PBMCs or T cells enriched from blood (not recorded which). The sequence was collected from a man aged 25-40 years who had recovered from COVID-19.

In DNA form, the CDR3 reads TGTGCCAGCAGCCGACAGGGAGAGACCCAGTACTTC. Protein sequence: CASSRQGETQYF. The genes are TRBV27 and TRBJ2-5; 7 nucleotides match TRBD1. Germline V gene lookup returns CDR1 MNHEY and CDR2 SMNVEV (reference sequence). The junction had 2 bases not matched to a gene; V was cut back by 6 bases and J by 4 bases. The CDR3 runs to 12 residues.